This is a list of T cell receptor beta chains from one sample in a study of cytomegalovirus exposure and HLA in healthy donors. Assay used: immunoSEQ multiplex PCR; TCRdb lists only in-frame clones, some missing. The repertoire holds 250,000 to 400,000 clones, with roughly 90% as singletons. Sequencing was performed on PBMCs. Every receptor here comes from a man between 25 and 39 years old in good health and CMV-seronegative. Both conserved end residues are part of each CDR3. A D gene is named only where the DNA matches it firmly. The size of a clone is reported for some rows only, either as once, few or many, or as a class for expanded clones.

d_call j_call v_call clone_size cdr3_aa cdr3_nt
. TRBJ1-5 TRBV4-3 . CASSQDLGGSDQHF TGCGCCAGCAGCCAAGATCTGGGGGGAAGTGACCAGCATTTT
TRBD2 TRBJ2-4 TRBV6-6 . CASSLTSGGAYYF TGTGCCAGCAGTCTCACTAGCGGGGGGGCCTACTACTTC
. TRBJ1-4 TRBV25-1 . CASSEYRFPQGPREKLFF TGTGCCAGCAGTGAATATCGGTTCCCTCAGGGGCCGCGTGAAAAACTGTTTTTT
. TRBJ2-5 TRBV11-2 . CASSTGQRETQYF TGTGCCAGCAGCACAGGACAGAGAGAGACCCAGTACTTC
. TRBJ2-1 TRBV7-7 . CASSLGIGGVYEQFF TGTGCCAGCAGCTTAGGTATAGGGGGAGTCTATGAGCAGTTCTTC
. TRBJ2-2 TRBV11-2 . CASSSRSGTQGTGELFF TGTGCCAGCAGCTCCCGGTCTGGGACTCAAGGGACCGGGGAGCTGTTTTTT
. TRBJ2-2 TRBV11-2 . CASSFPDREKTDGELFF TGTGCCAGCAGCTTCCCCGACCGGGAAAAAACGGACGGGGAGCTGTTTTTT
. TRBJ1-1 TRBV18 . CASSPPAAVNTEAFF TGTGCCAGCTCACCACCGGCCGCAGTGAACACTGAAGCTTTCTTT
. TRBJ2-5 TRBV18 . CASSRSRGEETQYF TGTGCCAGCTCACGCAGCAGGGGGGAAGAGACCCAGTACTTC
. TRBJ2-7 TRBV10-1 . CASSEPDGGRNEQYF TGCGCCAGCAGTGAGCCCGACGGGGGGCGGAACGAGCAGTACTTC
TRBD1 TRBJ2-2 TRBV30 . CAWSVGGPGELFF TGTGCCTGGAGTGTAGGGGGCCCCGGGGAGCTGTTTTTT
. TRBJ1-1 TRBV6-6 . CASRDRGALNTEAFF TGTGCCAGCAGAGACCGGGGGGCCTTGAACACTGAAGCTTTCTTT
TRBD2 TRBJ2-7 TRBV7-9 . CASSKVLAGASGDF TGTGCCAGCAGCAAGGTACTAGCGGGGGCCTCCGGAGACTTC
. TRBJ1-2 TRBV4-2 . CASSQAGRDGGYTF TGTGCCAGCAGCCAGGCGGGGCGGGATGGAGGCTACACCTTC
TRBD1 TRBJ1-5 TRBV9 . CASRGVKTGPPSNQPQHF TGTGCCAGCAGAGGGGTAAAGACAGGGCCCCCCTCCAATCAGCCCCAGCATTTT
TRBD2 TRBJ2-1 TRBV19 . CASSIVTSGGAEQFF TGTGCCAGTAGTATAGTGACTAGCGGGGGGGCTGAGCAGTTCTTC
TRBD1 TRBJ1-6 TRBV30 many CAWSFGQANSPLHF TGTGCCTGGAGTTTTGGACAGGCTAATTCACCCCTCCACTTT
. TRBJ2-1 TRBV27 . CASSARDKIYNEQFF TGTGCCAGCAGTGCCCGGGACAAAATCTACAATGAGCAGTTCTTC
. TRBJ2-7 TRBV25-1 . CASSESAGLYEQYF TGTGCCAGCAGTGAATCGGCCGGACTCTACGAGCAGTACTTC
TRBD1 TRBJ1-4 TRBV25-1 . CASRRTGGREKLFF TGTGCCAGCAGGAGGACAGGGGGACGAGAAAAACTGTTTTTT
. TRBJ2-3 TRBV29-1 . CSVEDREGTDTQYF TGCAGCGTTGAAGACAGGGAAGGCACAGATACGCAGTATTTT
TRBD1 TRBJ1-2 TRBV2 . CASSDQGAYSGGYTF TGTGCCAGCAGTGATCAGGGGGCGTACTCGGGCGGCTACACCTTC
. TRBJ2-3 TRBV15 . CATSRGGDTDTQYF TGTGCCACCTCGAGAGGAGGGGATACAGATACGCAGTATTTT
. TRBJ1-2 TRBV7-2 . CASSLWGANYGYTF TGTGCCAGCAGCTTATGGGGAGCTAACTATGGCTACACCTTC
. TRBJ1-1 TRBV6-5 . CASSREHGTEAFF TGTGCCAGCAGTCGGGAACATGGCACTGAAGCTTTCTTT
. TRBJ2-3 TRBV2 . CATDSSDTQYF TGTGCCACCGACAGTTCAGATACGCAGTATTTT
TRBD2 TRBJ2-7 TRBV14 . CASSQRIAELAGGYEQYF TGTGCCAGCAGCCAAAGAATCGCTGAACTAGCGGGGGGGTACGAGCAGTACTTC
TRBD1 TRBJ2-5 TRBV5-4 . CASSFWTGGPETQYF TGTGCCAGCAGCTTTTGGACAGGGGGTCCGGAGACCCAGTACTTC
. TRBJ1-6 TRBV19 . CASSAGTTYNSPLHF TGTGCCAGTAGTGCCGGGACAACCTATAATTCACCCCTCCACTTT
. TRBJ1-2 TRBV6-1 . CASSEFAGLVSYGYTF TGTGCCAGCAGTGAATTTGCGGGGCTTGTATCCTATGGCTACACCTTC
. TRBJ2-7 TRBV5-1 few CASSTGQYEQYF TGCGCCAGCAGCACCGGACAGTACGAGCAGTACTTC
. TRBJ1-1 TRBV5-1 . CASSFVGAGTEAFF TGCGCCAGCAGCTTTGTGGGGGCCGGCACTGAAGCTTTCTTT
. TRBJ1-1 TRBV5-6 few CASSLVGGEAFF TGTGCCAGCAGCTTGGTAGGGGGAGAAGCTTTCTTT
TRBD2 TRBJ2-5 TRBV6-5 . CATRLDSGGLETQYF TGTGCCACCCGGTTAGATAGCGGGGGGTTGGAGACCCAGTACTTC
. TRBJ1-6 TRBV27 . CASSLDTNNSPLHF TGTGCCAGCAGCTTAGACACCAATAATTCACCCCTCCACTTT
. TRBJ2-1 TRBV4-1 . CASSQGASWASYNEQFF TGCGCCAGCAGCCAAGGTGCTAGCTGGGCATCCTACAATGAGCAGTTCTTC
. TRBJ2-7 TRBV6-6 . CASTPGSGRNEQYF TGTGCCAGCACTCCCGGAAGCGGGCGCAACGAGCAGTACTTC
TRBD2 TRBJ2-7 TRBV5-1 few CASSPGGGRLYEQYF TGCGCCAGCAGCCCGGGAGGAGGCAGGCTCTACGAGCAGTACTTC
TRBD1 TRBJ2-7 TRBV4-1 few CASSPYSGTGVYEQYF TGCGCCAGCAGCCCCTACTCCGGGACAGGGGTATACGAGCAGTACTTC
TRBD2 TRBJ2-3 TRBV27 . CASSPPGELASTDTQYF TGTGCCAGCAGTCCTCCCGGGGAACTAGCGAGCACAGATACGCAGTATTTT
. TRBJ1-1 TRBV5-1 . CASSPPGADTEAFF TGCGCCAGCAGTCCCCCCGGAGCCGACACTGAAGCTTTCTTT
. TRBJ1-5 TRBV7-2 . CASGSRGGQPQHF TGTGCCAGCGGGTCGAGAGGTGGTCAGCCCCAGCATTTT